Below, 15 T cell receptor beta chains from the same sample are listed, as sequenced in a study of post-analysis software for immune sequencing data. The study's findings and limits: Several TRBV segments were more frequent in patients than controls; TRBV5-6, TRBV5-1 and TRBV20-1 belonged to this group.

These receptors lack a known antigen. Prepared TCR beta cDNA libraries contained unique molecular identifiers. TCRdb reprocessed the PCR reads via MiXCR and lists one record per CDR3 protein. The sample holds hundreds of thousands of distinct CDR3 sequences; roughly three fifths are singletons and the top ten take approximately 11%. What was sequenced was blood. The receptors stem from a girl aged 2-10 years with multiple sclerosis.

The rearrangement links TRBV6-5 to TRBJ2-1, with D unresolved. V was clipped by 4 bases and J by 3 bases, with 13 bases between them. The CDR3 length is 15 residues. Germline CDR1 reads MNHEY; CDR2 reads SVGAGI. As DNA, the CDR3 is TGTGCCAGCAGTTCCTCGGATGACCTCTACAATGAGCAGTTCTTC. This encodes CASSSSDDLYNEQFF.

The chain uses TRBV20-1 and TRBJ1-2; D is possibly TRBD1 (5 bases). Trimming took off 5 bases at V and 6 bases at J, with 19 bases between the two ends. The germline V gene has CDR1 DFQATT and CDR2 SNEGSKA (reference sequence). The CDR3 is made up of 14 amino acids. The CDR3 reads CSAVPGRRRHGYTF. Written as DNA, the CDR3 is TGCAGTGCTGTACCGGGACGGAGGAGGCATGGCTACACCTTC.

This clonotype showed up just a few times. The V call is TRBV12-3 or TRBV12-4, the J call TRBJ2-3; D is perhaps TRBD2 (6 bases). Trimming cost V 6 bases and J 2 bases, with 18 bases left between them. The CDR3 sequence is 16 residues long. In DNA form, the CDR3 reads TGTGCCAGCAGCGAACACGGGACTCGTGACACAGATACGCAGTATTTT. Translated, it gives CASSEHGTRDTDTQYF.

DNA of the CDR3: TGTGCCAGCAGCGTGGGGACTTTCCGAGCCCAAGAGACCCAGTACTTC. Its protein product is CASSVGTFRAQETQYF. The chain couples TRBV7-2 to TRBJ2-5; possible D gene TRBD2, 6 bases. The CDR3 is 16 residues long. CDR1 SGHTA and CDR2 FQGNSA come from the germline V gene. Trimming took 5 bases from V and 1 from J, leaving 17 bases between them.

The chain recombines TRBV7-6 with TRBJ2-5; the D gene is possibly TRBD2 (6 bases). The germline CDR1 and CDR2 sequences are SGHVS and FNYEAQ. This CDR3 contains 14 residues. V was pared by 4 bases and J by 3 bases, with 12 bases between. CDR3 nucleotides: TGTGCCAGCAGCTCGGGGGAACTAAAAGAGACCCAGTACTTC. This encodes CASSSGELKETQYF.

The V gene is TRBV20-1, the J gene TRBJ1-2, with D hard to call. The V gene lost 0 bases and the J gene lost 5 bases, with 13 bases spanning the gap. The CDR3 extends over 14 amino acids. Per germline, CDR1 DFQATT and CDR2 SNEGSKA (reference sequence). The CDR3 here is CSARDPEEAYGYTF. CDR3 DNA: TGCAGTGCTAGAGATCCCGAGGAGGCGTATGGCTACACCTTC.

The J gene is TRBJ2-1, the V gene TRBV19; 11 bases map to TRBD1. CDR1 LNHDA and CDR2 SQIVND come from the germline V gene (reference sequence). There are 16 residues in the CDR3. V lost 5 bases and J lost 7; bases outside the gene matches: 10. The CDR3 is CASSDIADRGLNEQFF. The CDR3 region has the DNA TGTGCCAGTAGTGACATTGCGGACAGGGGGCTTAATGAGCAGTTCTTC.

The chain employs TRBV7-6 and TRBJ1-2; no clear D. V was pared by 1 base and J by 2 bases, with 11 bases between. The CDR3 runs to 15 residues. The germline V gene encodes CDR1 SGHVS and CDR2 FNYEAQ. CDR3 in DNA: TGTGCCAGCAGCTTAGAGGCTAACAGCAACTATGGCTACACCTTC. Translating it yields CASSLEANSNYGYTF.

The CDR3 is CSGLTGVDTQYF. The CDR3 nucleotides are TGCAGCGGACTAACAGGGGTAGATACGCAGTATTTT. The V call is TRBV29-1, the J call TRBJ2-3; TRBD1 matches at 7 bases. V dropped 7 bases and J dropped 5; count of bases not matched to a gene: 6. This CDR3 has 12 amino acids. Germline-derived CDR1 and CDR2 are SQVTM and ANQGSEA.

The chain recombines TRBV20-1 with TRBJ1-1; no clear D gene. This CDR3 has 11 amino acids. The germline CDR1 and CDR2 sequences are DFQATT and SNEGSKA (reference sequence). CDR3 sequence (DNA): TGCAGCGCTGCCCCGGGCACTGAAGCTTTCTTT. The encoded protein is CSAAPGTEAFF.

This clonotype has only a few counts. The V gene is TRBV15, the J gene TRBJ2-4, with D tentatively TRBD1 (6 bases). This CDR3 region has 15 residues. Trimming shortened V by 4 bases and J by 2 bases, and 12 bases separated the two germline ends. Germline CDR1 is LNHNV and CDR2 is YYDKDF (reference sequence). The CDR3 nucleotides read TGTGCCACCAGCAAGAAGGGGGAGACCAAAAACATTCAGTACTTC. Amino acids: CATSKKGETKNIQYF.

The V call is TRBV20-1, the J call TRBJ2-1; the match to TRBD2 covers 7 bases. There are 17 residues in the CDR3. Germline CDR1 reads DFQATT; CDR2 reads SNEGSKA (reference sequence). The J segment lost 1 base and the V segment lost 0 bases, leaving 9 bases of the junction unmatched. CDR3: CSARDFFRDYSYNEQFF. The DNA of the CDR3 is TGCAGTGCTAGAGATTTCTTCCGGGACTATTCCTACAATGAGCAGTTCTTC.

The CDR3 region is CASRGGLAGGDIQYF. The CDR3 DNA follows: TGTGCCAGCAGAGGGGGACTAGCGGGAGGGGACATTCAGTACTTC. V gene TRBV7-2 combines with J gene TRBJ2-5; TRBD2 agrees at 16 bases. The DNA end lines up better with TRBJ2-4; the J call may be wrong. The germline gives CDR1 SGHTA, CDR2 FQGNSA. This CDR3 comprises 15 residues.

This chain connects TRBV20-1 to TRBJ2-1; weak D call: TRBD1 (5 bases). V was pared by 3 bases and J by 8 bases, with 14 bases between. The CDR3 length is 13 residues. Germline loops: CDR1 DFQATT, CDR2 SNEGSKA (reference sequence). This CDR3 reads CSASQGEHYEQFF. The CDR3 DNA is TGCAGTGCTAGCCAGGGTGAGCATTATGAGCAGTTCTTC.

J is TRBJ1-2 and V is TRBV11-2, with D possibly being TRBD1 (5 bases). Trimming shortened V by 4 bases and J by 4 bases, and 13 bases separated the two germline ends. The CDR3 sequence is 14 residues long. Germline CDR1 and CDR2: SGHAT and FQNNGV. The CDR3 sequence: CASSSTLTGYGYTF. In DNA, the CDR3 is TGTGCCAGCAGCTCGACTCTAACAGGCTATGGCTACACCTTC.